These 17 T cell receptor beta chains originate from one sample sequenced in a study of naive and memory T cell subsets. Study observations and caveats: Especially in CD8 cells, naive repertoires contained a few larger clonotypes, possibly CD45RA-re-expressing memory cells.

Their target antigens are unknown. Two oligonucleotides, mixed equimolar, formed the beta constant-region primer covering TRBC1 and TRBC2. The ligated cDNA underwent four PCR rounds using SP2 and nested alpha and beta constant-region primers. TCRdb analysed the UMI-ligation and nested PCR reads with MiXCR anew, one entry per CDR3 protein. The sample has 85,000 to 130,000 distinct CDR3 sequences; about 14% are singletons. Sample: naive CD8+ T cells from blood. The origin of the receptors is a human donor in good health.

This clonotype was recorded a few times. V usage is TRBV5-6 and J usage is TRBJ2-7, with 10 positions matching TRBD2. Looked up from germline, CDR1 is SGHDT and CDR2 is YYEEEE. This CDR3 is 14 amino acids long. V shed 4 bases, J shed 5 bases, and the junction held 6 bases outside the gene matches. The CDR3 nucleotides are TGTGCCAGCAGCCTAGCGGGGGCGGGGAACGAGCAGTACTTC. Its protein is CASSLAGAGNEQYF.

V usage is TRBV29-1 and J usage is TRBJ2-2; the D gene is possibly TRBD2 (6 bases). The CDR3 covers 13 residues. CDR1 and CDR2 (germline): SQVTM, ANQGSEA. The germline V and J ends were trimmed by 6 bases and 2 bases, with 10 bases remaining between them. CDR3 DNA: TGCAGCGTGGAGGGCCTAAACACCGGGGAGCTGTTTTTT. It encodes CSVEGLNTGELFF.

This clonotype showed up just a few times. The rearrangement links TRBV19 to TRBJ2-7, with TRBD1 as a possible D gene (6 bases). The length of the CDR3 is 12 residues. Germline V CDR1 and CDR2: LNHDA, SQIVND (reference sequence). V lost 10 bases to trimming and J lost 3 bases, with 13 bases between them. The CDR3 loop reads CATTGPNYEQYF. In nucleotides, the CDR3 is TGTGCCACTACAGGGCCCAACTACGAGCAGTACTTC.

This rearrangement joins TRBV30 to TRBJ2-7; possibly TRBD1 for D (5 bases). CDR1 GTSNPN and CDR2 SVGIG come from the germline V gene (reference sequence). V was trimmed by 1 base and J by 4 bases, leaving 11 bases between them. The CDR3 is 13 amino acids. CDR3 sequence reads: CAWSDRYKYEQYF. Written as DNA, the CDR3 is TGTGCCTGGAGTGACAGGTACAAGTACGAGCAGTACTTC.

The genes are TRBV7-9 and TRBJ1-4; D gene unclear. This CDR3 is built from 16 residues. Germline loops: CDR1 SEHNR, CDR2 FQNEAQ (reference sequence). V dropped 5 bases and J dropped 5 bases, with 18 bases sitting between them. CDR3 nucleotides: TGTGCCAGCAGCCCCGGACGGACCGGGAGAAATGAAAAACTGTTTTTT. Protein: CASSPGRTGRNEKLFF.

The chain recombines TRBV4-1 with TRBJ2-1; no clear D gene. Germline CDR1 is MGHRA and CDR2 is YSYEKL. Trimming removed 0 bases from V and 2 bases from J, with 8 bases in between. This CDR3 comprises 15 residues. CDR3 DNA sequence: TGCGCCAGCAGCCAAGACCCCCGGCCCTACAATGAGCAGTTCTTC. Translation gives CASSQDPRPYNEQFF.

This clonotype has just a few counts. The CDR3 loop reads CASSRDRVSNTEAFF. The CDR3 DNA sequence: TGTGCCAGCAGCCGGGACAGGGTTTCGAACACTGAAGCTTTCTTT. J is TRBJ1-1 and V is TRBV3-1, with 9 bases aligning to TRBD1. The CDR3 is made up of 15 amino acids. V trimming: 4 bases; J trimming: 1 base; junction bases outside the gene matches: 4. Germline V gene data show CDR1 as LGHDT and CDR2 as YNNKEL (reference sequence).

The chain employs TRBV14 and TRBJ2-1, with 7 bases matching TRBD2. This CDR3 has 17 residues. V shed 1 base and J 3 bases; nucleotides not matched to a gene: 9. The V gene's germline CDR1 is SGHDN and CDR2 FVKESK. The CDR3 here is CASSQVGSPGGYNEQFF. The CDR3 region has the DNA TGTGCCAGCAGCCAAGTCGGCTCGCCGGGGGGCTACAATGAGCAGTTCTTC. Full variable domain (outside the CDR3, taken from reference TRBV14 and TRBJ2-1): EAGVTQFPSHSVIEKGQTVTLRCDPISGHDNLYWYRRVMGKEIKFLLHFVKESKQDESGMPNNRFLAERTGGTYSTLKVQPAELEDSGVYFCASSQVGSPGGYNEQFFGPGTRLTVL.

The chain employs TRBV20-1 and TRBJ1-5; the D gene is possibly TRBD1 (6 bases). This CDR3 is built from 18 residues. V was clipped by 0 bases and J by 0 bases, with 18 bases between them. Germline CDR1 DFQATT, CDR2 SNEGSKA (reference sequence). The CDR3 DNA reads TGCAGTGCTAGAGAGGGACAACCCCCGACATATAGCAATCAGCCCCAGCATTTT. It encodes CSAREGQPPTYSNQPQHF.

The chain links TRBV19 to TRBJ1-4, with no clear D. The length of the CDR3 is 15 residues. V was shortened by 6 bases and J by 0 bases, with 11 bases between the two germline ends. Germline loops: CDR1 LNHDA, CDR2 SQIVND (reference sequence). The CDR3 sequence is CASSLTIATNEKLFF. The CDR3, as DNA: TGTGCCAGTAGCCTCACGATAGCAACTAATGAAAAACTGTTTTTT.

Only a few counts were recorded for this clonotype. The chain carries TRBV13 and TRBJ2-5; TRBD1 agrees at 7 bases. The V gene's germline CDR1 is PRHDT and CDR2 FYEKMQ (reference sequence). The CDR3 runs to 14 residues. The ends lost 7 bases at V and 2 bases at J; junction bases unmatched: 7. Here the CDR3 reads CASTFRQGQETQYF. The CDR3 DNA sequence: TGTGCCAGCACCTTCCGACAGGGACAAGAGACCCAGTACTTC.

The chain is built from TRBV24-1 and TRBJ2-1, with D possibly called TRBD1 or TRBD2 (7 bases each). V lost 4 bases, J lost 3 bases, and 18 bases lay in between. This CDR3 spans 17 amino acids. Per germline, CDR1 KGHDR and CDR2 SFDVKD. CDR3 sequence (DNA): TGTGCCACCAGTGACCCAGGACTAGGGGGCCTCTACAATGAGCAGTTCTTC. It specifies CATSDPGLGGLYNEQFF.

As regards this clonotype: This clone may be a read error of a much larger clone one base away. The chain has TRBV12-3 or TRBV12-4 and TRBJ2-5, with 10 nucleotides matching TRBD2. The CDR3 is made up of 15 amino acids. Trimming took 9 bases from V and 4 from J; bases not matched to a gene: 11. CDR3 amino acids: CARSLYLAGVETQYF. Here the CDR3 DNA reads TGTGCCAGAAGTCTTTACCTAGCGGGAGTAGAGACCCAGTACTTC.

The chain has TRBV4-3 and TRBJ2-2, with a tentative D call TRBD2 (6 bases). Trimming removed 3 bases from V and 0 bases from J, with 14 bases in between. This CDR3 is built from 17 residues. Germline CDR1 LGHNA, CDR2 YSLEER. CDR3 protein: CASSQQTAGANTGELFF. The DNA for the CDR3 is TGCGCCAGCAGCCAGCAAACAGCGGGCGCGAACACCGGGGAGCTGTTTTTT.

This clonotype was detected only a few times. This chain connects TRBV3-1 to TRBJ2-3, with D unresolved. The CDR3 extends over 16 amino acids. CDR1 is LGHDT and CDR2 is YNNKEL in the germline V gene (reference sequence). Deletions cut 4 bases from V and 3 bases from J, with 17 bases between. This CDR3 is CASSPSLVSVTDTQYF. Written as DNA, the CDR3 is TGTGCCAGCAGCCCGTCGCTAGTTTCAGTGACAGATACGCAGTATTTT.

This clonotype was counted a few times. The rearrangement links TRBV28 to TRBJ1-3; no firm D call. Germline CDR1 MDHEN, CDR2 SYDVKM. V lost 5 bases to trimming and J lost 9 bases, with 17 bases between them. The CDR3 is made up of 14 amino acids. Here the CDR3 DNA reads TGTGCCAGCAGTCGAAGCCGATCCTGGGGCACCATATATTTT. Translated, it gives CASSRSRSWGTIYF.

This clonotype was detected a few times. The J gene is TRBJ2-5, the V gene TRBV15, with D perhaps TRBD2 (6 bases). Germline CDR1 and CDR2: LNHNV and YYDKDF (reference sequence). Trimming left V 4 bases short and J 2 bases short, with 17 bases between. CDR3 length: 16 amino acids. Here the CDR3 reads CATSTGGLAAQETQYF. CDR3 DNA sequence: TGTGCCACCAGCACTGGGGGGTTAGCGGCGCAAGAGACCCAGTACTTC.